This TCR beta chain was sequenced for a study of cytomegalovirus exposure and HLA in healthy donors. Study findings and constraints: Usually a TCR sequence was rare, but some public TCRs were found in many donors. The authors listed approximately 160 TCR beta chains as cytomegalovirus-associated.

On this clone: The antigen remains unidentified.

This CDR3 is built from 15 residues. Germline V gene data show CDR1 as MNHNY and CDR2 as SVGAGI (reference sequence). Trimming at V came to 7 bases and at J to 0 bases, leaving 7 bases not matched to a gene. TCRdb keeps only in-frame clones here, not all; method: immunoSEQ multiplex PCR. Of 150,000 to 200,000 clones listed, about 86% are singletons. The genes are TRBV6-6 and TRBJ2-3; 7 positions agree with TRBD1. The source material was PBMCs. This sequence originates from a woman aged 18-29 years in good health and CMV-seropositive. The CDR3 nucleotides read TGTGCCAGCACTAAGTGGGACAGTAGCACAGATACGCAGTATTTT. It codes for CASTKWDSSTDTQYF.